This TCR beta chain was observed in a study of cytomegalovirus exposure and HLA in healthy donors. The table lists this clone with a few counts. Its antigen is not identified. From germline, CDR1 is SGHRS and CDR2 YFSETQ. CDR3 length equals 14 residues. Trimming removed 1 base at V and 3 bases at J, with 10 bases between. PCR primers comprised 60 Vbeta and 13 Jbeta primers. TCRdb's table, derived via immunoSEQ multiplex PCR, lists solely in-frame clones and lacks some. There are 85,000 to 95,000 clones in the sample; approximately 7.6% occur only once, and 2.3% lies in the top ten. The study's findings and limits: Reported performance of the classifier showed diagnosis of cytomegalovirus status with high specificity and sensitivity. Rarity held for most TCR sequences, but there were some public TCRs that occurred in many donors. TCR beta sequences reportedly predicted most subjects' HLA-A and HLA-B alleles accurately. Presence/absence results assume similar sequencing depth per donor, which may not hold.

V is TRBV5-1 and J is TRBJ1-1, with D uncertain. The sequencing input was PBMCs. This clonotype originated in a man aged 45-65 years in good health and CMV-seronegative. The CDR3 reads CASSLSRVDTEAFF. The CDR3 nucleotides are TGCGCCAGCAGCTTGTCGAGGGTGGACACTGAAGCTTTCTTT.